The subject of this entry is one T cell receptor (beta chain). The antigen remains undetermined. Generated by immunoSEQ multiplex PCR, the TCRdb table keeps only in-frame clones and is missing some. This table holds about 110,000 clones, 90% to 95% found once. These data come from a study of graft-versus-host responses after intestinal transplantation. CDR3 length: 14 amino acids. CDR1 is MNHEY and CDR2 is SVGAGI in the germline V gene. Trimming at V came to 4 bases and at J to 6 bases, leaving 4 bases not matched to a gene. This chain joins TRBV6-5 and TRBJ1-5; 9 bases map to TRBD1. This sample comprised unstimulated CD8+ T cells sorted from spleen or lymph node cells, obtained before transplant. The receptor was isolated from a human donor who was the organ donor for an intestinal transplant. The CDR3 DNA reads as TGTGCCAGCAGTTCCACAGGGGGCGGTCAGCCCCAGCATTTT. It translates to CASSSTGGGQPQHF.